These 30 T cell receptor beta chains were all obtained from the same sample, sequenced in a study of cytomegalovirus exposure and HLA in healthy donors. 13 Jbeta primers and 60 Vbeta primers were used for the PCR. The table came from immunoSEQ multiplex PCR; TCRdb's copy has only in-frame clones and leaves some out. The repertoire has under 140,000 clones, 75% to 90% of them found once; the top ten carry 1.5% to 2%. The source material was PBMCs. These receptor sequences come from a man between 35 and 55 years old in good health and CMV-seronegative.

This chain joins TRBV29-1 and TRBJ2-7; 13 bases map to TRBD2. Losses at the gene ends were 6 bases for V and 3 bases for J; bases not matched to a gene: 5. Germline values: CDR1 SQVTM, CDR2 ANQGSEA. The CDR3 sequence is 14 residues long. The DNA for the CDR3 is TGCAGCGTGGGTGGGACTAGCGGGGACTACGAGCAGTACTTC. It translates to CSVGGTSGDYEQYF.

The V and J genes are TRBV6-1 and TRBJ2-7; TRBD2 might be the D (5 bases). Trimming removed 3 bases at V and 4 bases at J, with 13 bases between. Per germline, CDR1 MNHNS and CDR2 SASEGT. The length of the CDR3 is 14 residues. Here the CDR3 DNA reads TGTGCCAGCAGTGACGGTCGGAGGAGGTACGAGCAGTACTTC. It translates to CASSDGRRRYEQYF.

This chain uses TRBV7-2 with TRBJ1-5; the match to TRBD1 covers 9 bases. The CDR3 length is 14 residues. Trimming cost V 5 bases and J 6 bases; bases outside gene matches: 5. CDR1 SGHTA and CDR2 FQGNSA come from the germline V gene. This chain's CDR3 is CASSPGQGFQPQHF. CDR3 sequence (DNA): TGTGCCAGCAGCCCGGGACAGGGTTTTCAGCCCCAGCATTTT.

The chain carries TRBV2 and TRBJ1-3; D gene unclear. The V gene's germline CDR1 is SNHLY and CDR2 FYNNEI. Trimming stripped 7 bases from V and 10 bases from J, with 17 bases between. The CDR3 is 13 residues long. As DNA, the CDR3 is TGTGCCAGCAACCCCGGGGAAGCGGAAACCATATATTTT. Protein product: CASNPGEAETIYF.

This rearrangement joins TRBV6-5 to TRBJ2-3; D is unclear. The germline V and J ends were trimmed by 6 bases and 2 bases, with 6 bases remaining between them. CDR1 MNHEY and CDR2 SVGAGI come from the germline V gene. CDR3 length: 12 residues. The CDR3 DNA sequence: TGTGCCAGCAGACTAAACACAGATACGCAGTATTTT. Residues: CASRLNTDTQYF.

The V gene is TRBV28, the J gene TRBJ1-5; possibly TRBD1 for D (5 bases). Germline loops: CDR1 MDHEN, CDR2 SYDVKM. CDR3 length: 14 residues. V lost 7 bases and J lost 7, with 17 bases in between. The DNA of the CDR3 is TGTGCCAGCACTAAGGGGTCATTGGCCCAGCCCCAGCATTTT. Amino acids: CASTKGSLAQPQHF.

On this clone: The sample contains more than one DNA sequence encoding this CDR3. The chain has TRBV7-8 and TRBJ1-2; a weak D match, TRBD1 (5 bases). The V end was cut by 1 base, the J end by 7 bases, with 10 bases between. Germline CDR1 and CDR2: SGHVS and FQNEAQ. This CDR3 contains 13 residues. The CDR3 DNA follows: TGTGCCAGCAGCTTAGGCCAGGGAACTGGCTACACCTTC. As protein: CASSLGQGTGYTF.

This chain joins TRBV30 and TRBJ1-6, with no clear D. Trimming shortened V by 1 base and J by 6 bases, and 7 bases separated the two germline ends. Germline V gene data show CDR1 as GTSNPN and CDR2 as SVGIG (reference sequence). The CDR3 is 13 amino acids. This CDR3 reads CAWSESFNSPLHF. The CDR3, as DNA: TGTGCCTGGAGTGAATCGTTTAATTCACCCCTCCACTTT.

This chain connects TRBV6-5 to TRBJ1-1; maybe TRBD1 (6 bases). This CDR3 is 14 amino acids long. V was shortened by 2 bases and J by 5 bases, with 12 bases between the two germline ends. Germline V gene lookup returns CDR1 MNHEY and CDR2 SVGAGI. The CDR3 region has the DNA TGTGCCAGCAGTTACGAGGGGGTTAGGACTGAAGCTTTCTTT. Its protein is CASSYEGVRTEAFF.

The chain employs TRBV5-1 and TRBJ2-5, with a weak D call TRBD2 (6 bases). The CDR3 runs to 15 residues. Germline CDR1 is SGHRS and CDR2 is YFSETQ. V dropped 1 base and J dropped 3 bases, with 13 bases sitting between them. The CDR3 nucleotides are TGCGCCAGCAGCTTGATGATCGGAGGGAAAGAGACCCAGTACTTC. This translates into CASSLMIGGKETQYF.

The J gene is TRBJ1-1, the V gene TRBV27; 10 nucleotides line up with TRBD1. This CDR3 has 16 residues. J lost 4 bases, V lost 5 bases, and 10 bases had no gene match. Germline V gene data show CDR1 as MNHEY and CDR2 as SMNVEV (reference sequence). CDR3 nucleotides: TGTGCCAGCAGTCCTTGGACAGGGGGGACAATCACTGAAGCTTTCTTT. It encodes CASSPWTGGTITEAFF.

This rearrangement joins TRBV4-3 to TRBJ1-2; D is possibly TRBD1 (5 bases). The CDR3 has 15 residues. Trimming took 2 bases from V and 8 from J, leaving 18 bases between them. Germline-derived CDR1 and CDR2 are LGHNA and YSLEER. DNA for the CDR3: TGCGCCAGCAGCCAACCGGGACTCCCCCGGGGAGGCTACACCTTC. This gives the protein CASSQPGLPRGGYTF.

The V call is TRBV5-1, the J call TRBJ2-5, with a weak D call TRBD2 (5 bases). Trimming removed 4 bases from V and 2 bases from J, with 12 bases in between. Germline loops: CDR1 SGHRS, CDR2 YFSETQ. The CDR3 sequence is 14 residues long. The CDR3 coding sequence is TGCGCCAGCAGCCCCGGTGGAGGTCAAGAGACCCAGTACTTC. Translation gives CASSPGGGQETQYF.

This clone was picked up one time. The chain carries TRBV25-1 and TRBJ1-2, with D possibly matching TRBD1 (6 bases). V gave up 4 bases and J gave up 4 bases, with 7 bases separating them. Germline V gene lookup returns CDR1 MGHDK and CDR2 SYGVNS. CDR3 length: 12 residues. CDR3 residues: CASSVTGYGYTF. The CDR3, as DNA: TGTGCCAGCAGTGTGACAGGCTATGGCTACACCTTC.

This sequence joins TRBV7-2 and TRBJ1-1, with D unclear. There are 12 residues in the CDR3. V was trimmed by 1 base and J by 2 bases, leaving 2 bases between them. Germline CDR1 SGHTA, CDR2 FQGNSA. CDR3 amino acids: CASSLVNTEAFF. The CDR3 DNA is TGTGCCAGCAGCTTAGTAAACACTGAAGCTTTCTTT.

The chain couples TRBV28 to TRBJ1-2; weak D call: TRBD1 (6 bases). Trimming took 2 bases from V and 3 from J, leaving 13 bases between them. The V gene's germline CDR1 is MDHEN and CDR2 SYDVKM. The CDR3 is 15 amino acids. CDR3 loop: CASSLQGKGHYGYTF. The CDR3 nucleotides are TGTGCCAGCAGTTTACAGGGGAAGGGTCACTATGGCTACACCTTC.

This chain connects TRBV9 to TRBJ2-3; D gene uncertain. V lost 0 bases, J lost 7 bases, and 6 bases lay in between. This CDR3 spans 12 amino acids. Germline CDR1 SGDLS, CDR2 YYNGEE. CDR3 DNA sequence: TGTGCCAGCAGCGTAGAGGAGAATACGCAGTATTTT. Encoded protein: CASSVEENTQYF.

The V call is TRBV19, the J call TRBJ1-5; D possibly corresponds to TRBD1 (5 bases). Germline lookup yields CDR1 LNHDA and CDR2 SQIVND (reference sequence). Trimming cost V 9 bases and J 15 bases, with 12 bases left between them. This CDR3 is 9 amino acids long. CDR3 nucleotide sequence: TGTGCCAGGGTGGGGGGTCGGCATTTT. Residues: CARVGGRHF.

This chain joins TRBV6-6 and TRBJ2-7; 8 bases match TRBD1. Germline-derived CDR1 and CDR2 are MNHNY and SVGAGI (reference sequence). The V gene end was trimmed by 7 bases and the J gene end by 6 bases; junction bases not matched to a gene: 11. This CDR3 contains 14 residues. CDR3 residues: CASTRPGQDTEQYF. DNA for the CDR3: TGTGCCAGCACCCGACCGGGACAGGACACCGAGCAGTACTTC.

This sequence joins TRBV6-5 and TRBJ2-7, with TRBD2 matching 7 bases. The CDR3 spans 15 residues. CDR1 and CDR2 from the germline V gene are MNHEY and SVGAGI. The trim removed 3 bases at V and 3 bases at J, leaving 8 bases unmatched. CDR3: CASSYKGRGYYEQYF. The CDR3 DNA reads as TGTGCCAGCAGTTATAAGGGGAGGGGTTACTACGAGCAGTACTTC.

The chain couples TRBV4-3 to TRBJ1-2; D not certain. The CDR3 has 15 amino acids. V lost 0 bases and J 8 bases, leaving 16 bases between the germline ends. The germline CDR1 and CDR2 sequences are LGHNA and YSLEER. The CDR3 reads CASSQDLRGYSGYTF. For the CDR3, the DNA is TGCGCCAGCAGCCAAGATCTAAGAGGTTATTCCGGCTACACCTTC.

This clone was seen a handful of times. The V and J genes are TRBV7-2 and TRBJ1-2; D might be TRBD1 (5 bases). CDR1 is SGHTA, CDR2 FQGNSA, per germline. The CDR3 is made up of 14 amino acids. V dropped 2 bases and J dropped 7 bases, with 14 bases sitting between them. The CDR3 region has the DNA TGTGCCAGCAGCTTAATCCCAGGAAGGGGTGGCTACACCTTC. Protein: CASSLIPGRGGYTF.

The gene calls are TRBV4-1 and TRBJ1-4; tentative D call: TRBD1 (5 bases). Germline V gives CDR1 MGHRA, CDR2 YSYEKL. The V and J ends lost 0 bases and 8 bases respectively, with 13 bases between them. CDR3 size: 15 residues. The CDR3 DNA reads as TGCGCCAGCAGCCAAGAGGGGGGATACGGGGAAAAACTGTTTTTT. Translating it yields CASSQEGGYGEKLFF.

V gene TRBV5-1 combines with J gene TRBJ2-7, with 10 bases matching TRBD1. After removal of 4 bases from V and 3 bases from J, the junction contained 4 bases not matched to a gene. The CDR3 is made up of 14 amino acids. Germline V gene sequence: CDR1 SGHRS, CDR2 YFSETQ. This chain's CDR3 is CASSVTGGGYEQYF. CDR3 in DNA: TGCGCCAGCAGCGTGACAGGGGGCGGCTACGAGCAGTACTTC.

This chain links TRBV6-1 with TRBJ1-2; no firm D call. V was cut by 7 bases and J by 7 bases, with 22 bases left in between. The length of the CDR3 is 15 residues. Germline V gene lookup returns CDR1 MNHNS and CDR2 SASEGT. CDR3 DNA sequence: TGTGCCAGCACTCAAATGGCCATGGAGGCGGCTGGCTACACCTTC. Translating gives CASTQMAMEAAGYTF.

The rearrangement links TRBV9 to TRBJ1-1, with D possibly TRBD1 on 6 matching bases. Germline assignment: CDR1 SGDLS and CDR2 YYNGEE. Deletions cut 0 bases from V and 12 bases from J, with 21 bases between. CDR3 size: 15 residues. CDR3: CASSVGGGRSSAPFF. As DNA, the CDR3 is TGTGCCAGCAGCGTAGGCGGGGGGCGATCGTCCGCACCTTTCTTT. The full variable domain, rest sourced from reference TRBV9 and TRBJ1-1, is DSGVTQTPKHLITATGQRVTLRCSPRSGDLSVYWYQQSLDQGLQFLIQYYNGEERAKGNILERFSAQQFPDLHSELNLSSLELGDSALYFCASSVGGGRSSAPFFGQGTRLTVV.

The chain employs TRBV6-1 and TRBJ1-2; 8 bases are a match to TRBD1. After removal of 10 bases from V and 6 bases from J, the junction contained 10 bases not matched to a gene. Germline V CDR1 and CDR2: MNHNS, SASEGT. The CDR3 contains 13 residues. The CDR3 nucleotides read TGTGCCACCGGGGACAGGACCTCCCATGGCTACACCTTC. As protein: CATGDRTSHGYTF.

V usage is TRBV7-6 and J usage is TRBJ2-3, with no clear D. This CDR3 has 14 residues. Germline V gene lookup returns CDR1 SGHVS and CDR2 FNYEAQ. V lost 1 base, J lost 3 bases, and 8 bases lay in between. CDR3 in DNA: TGTGCCAGCAGCTTAGGTACCGGTACAGATACGCAGTATTTT. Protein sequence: CASSLGTGTDTQYF. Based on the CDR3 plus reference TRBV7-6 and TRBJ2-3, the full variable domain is GAGVSQSPRYKVTKRGQDVALRCDPISGHVSLYWYRQALGQGPEFLTYFNYEAQQDKSGLPNDRFSAERPEGSISTLTIQRTEQRDSAMYRCASSLGTGTDTQYFGPGTRLTVL.

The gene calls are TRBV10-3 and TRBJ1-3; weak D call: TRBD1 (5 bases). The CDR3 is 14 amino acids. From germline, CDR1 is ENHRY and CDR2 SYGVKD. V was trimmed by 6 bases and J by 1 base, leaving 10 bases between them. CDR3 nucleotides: TGTGCCATCAGCTTAGACAGTTCTGGAAACACCATATATTTT. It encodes CAISLDSSGNTIYF.

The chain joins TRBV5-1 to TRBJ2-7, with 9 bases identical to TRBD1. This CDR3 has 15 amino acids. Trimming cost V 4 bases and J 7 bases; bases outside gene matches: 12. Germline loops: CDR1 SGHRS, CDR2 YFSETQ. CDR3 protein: CASSPDRGGLREQYF. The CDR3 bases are TGCGCCAGCAGCCCAGACAGGGGGGGTCTCCGGGAGCAGTACTTC. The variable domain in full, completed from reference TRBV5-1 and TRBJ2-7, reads KAGVTQTPRYLIKTRGQQVTLSCSPISGHRSVSWYQQTPGQGLQFLFEYFSETQRNKGNFPGRFSGRQFSNSRSEMNVSTLELGDSALYLCASSPDRGGLREQYFGPGTRLTVT.